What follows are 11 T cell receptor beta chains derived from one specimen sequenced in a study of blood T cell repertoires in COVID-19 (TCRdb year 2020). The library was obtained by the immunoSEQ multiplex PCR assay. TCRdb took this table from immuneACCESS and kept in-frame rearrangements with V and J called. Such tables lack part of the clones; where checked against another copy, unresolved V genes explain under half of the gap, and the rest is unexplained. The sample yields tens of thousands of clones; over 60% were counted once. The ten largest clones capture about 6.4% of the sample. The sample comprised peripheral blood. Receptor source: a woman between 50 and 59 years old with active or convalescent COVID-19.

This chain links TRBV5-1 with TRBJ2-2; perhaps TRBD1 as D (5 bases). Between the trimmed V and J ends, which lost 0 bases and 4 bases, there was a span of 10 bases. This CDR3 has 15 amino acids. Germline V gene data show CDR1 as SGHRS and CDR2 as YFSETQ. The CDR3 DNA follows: TGCGCCAGCAGCTTGGCTGGGGCGAGCACCGGGGAGCTGTTTTTT. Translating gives CASSLAGASTGELFF.

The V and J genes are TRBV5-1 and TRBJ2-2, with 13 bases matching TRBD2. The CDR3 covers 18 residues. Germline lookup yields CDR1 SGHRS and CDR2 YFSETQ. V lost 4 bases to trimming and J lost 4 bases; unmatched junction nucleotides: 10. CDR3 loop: CASSPEGLAGPGTGELFF. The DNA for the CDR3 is TGCGCCAGCAGCCCGGAGGGACTAGCGGGACCGGGCACCGGGGAGCTGTTTTTT.

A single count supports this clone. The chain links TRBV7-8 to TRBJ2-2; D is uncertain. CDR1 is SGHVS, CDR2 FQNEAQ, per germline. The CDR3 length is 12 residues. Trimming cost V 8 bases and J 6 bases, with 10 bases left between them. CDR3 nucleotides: TGTGCCAGCGGGCGAGTCGCCGGGGAGCTGTTTTTT. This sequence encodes CASGRVAGELFF.

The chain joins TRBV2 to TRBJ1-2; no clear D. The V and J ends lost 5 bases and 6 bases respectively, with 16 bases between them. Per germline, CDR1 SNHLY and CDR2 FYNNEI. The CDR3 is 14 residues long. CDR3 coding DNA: TGTGCCAGCAGTCGTTTCTTAACCCCAGATGGCTACACCTTC. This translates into CASSRFLTPDGYTF.

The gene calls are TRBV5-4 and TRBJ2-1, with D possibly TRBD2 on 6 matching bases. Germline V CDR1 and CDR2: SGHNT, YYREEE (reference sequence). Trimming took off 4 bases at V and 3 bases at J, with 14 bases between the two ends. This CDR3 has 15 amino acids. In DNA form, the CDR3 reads TGTGCCAGCAGCATTCGCCGGGACTTCTACAATGAGCAGTTCTTC. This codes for CASSIRRDFYNEQFF.

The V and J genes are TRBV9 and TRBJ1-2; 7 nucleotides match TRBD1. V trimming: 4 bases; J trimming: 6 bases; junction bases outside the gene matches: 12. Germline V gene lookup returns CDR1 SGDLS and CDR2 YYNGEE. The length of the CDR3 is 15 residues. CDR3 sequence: CASSNLRQGLNGYTF. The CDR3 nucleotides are TGTGCCAGCAGCAACCTCCGACAGGGTTTGAATGGCTACACCTTC. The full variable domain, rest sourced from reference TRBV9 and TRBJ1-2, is DSGVTQTPKHLITATGQRVTLRCSPRSGDLSVYWYQQSLDQGLQFLIQYYNGEERAKGNILERFSAQQFPDLHSELNLSSLELGDSALYFCASSNLRQGLNGYTFGSGTRLTVV.

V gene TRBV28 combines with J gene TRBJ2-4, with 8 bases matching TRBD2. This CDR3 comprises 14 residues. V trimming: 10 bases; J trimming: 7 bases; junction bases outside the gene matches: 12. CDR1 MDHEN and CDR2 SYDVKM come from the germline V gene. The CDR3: CANTGTRRGNIQYF. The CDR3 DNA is TGTGCCAACACCGGGACTAGGAGGGGGAACATTCAGTACTTC.

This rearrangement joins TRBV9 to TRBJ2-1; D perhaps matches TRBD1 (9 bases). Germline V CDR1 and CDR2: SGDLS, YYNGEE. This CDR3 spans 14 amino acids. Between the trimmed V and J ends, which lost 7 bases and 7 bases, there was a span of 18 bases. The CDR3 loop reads CASAGGDRENEQFF. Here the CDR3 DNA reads TGTGCCAGCGCCGGGGGGGACAGGGAAAATGAGCAGTTCTTC.

CDR3 sequence: CASSLANPSGRKFF. CDR3 coding DNA: TGTGCCAGCAGCTTAGCGAACCCTAGCGGGAGGAAGTTCTTC. The rearrangement uses TRBV7-8 and TRBJ2-1; 11 bases are shared with TRBD2. Germline assignment: CDR1 SGHVS and CDR2 FQNEAQ. This CDR3 spans 14 amino acids. The V segment lost 0 bases and the J segment 14 bases; nucleotides outside the gene matches: 6. The entire variable domain, with the rest obtained from reference TRBV7-8 and TRBJ2-1, is as follows: GAGVSQSPRYKVAKRGQDVALRCDPISGHVSLFWYQQALGQGPEFLTYFQNEAQLDKSGLPSDRFFAERPEGSVSTLKIQRTQQEDSAVYLCASSLANPSGRKFFGPGTRLTVL.

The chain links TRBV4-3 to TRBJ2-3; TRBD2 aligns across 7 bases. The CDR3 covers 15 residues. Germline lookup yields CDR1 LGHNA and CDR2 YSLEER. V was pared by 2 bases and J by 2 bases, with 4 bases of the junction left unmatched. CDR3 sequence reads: CASSQYTSDTDTQYF. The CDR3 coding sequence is TGCGCCAGCAGCCAATATACTAGCGACACAGATACGCAGTATTTT.

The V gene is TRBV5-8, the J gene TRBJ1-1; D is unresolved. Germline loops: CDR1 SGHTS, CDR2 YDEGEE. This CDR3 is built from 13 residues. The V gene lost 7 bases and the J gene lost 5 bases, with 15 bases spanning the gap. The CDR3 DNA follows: TGTGCCAGCCTCCGGAGGGCGCGGACTGAAGCTTTCTTT. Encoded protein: CASLRRARTEAFF. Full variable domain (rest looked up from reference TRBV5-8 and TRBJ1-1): EAGVTQSPTHLIKTRGQQATLRCSPISGHTSVYWYQQALGLGLQFLLWYDEGEERNRGNFPPRFSGRQFPNYSSELNVNALELEDSALYLCASLRRARTEAFFGQGTRLTVV.